This paragraph reports one T cell receptor beta chain. Excluded were patients having autoimmune disease history or systemic immunosuppression. This CDR3 contains 13 residues. The trim removed 7 bases at V and 4 bases at J, leaving 6 bases unmatched. The V gene's germline CDR1 is SGHDN and CDR2 FVKESK. The record originates from a study of OX40 agonist ivuxolimab in advanced cancers. Study summary: It was ivuxolimab, an agonistic anti-OX40 (CD134) antibody, that patients were treated with. The mean age was approximately 60 years, ranging from roughly 23 to 90, with approximately 83% of participants male.

Repertoires were generated with immunoSEQ multiplex PCR, while TCRdb's copy carries only in-frame clones and drops some. The repertoire has tens of thousands of clones, 88% of them found once; the top ten carry around 0.29%. Sequencing used CD4+ or CD8+ T cells sorted from blood, obtained in a trial of the OX40 agonist ivuxolimab. The chain uses TRBV14 and TRBJ1-2; TRBD1 matches at 7 bases. This receptor was identified in an adult with an advanced solid tumor such as melanoma, head and neck, liver or kidney cancer. CDR3 nucleotide sequence: TGTGCCAGCAACCTACAGGGGATCTATGGCTACACCTTC. It translates to CASNLQGIYGYTF.